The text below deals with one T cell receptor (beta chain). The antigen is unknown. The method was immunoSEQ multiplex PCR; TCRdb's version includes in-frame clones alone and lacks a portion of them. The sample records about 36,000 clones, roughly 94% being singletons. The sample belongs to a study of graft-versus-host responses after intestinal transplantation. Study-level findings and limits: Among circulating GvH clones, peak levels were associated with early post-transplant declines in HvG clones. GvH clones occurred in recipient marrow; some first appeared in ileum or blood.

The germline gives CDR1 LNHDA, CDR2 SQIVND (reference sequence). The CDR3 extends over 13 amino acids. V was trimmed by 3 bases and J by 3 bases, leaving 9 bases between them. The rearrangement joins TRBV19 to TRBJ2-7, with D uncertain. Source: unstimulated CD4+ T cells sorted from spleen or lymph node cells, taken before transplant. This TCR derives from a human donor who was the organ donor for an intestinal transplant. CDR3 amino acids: CASSIRVGYEQYF. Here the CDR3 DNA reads TGTGCCAGTAGTATTCGGGTGGGCTACGAGCAGTACTTC.